One sample yielded the 18 T cell receptor beta chains listed below, sequenced in a study of shared clonotypes between healthy human individuals. Assay: immunoSEQ multiplex PCR; the TCRdb copy retains only in-frame clones and omits some. The data show roughly 1,600,000 clones, approximately 98.5% seen once. The sequenced sample consisted of naive CD4+ T cells sorted from blood. The subset is: CD45RA+ positively selected. The receptors originated from a man younger than 45 in good health.

This chain uses TRBV7-9 with TRBJ1-1; 12 bases fit TRBD1. This CDR3 is built from 15 residues. Germline values: CDR1 SEHNR, CDR2 FQNEAQ (reference sequence). V lost 3 bases to trimming and J lost 5 bases; unmatched junction nucleotides: 4. The CDR3 reads CASSFRDRGRTEAFF. The CDR3 region has the DNA TGTGCCAGCAGCTTTAGGGACAGGGGGCGGACTGAAGCTTTCTTT. Variable domain in full (rest from reference TRBV7-9 and TRBJ1-1): DTGVSQNPRHKITKRGQNVTFRCDPISEHNRLYWYRQTLGQGPEFLTYFQNEAQLEKSRLLSDRFSAERPKGSFSTLEIQRTEQGDSAMYLCASSFRDRGRTEAFFGQGTRLTVV.

The chain couples TRBV7-2 to TRBJ2-7, with no clear D. Trimming removed 2 bases at V and 5 bases at J, with 4 bases between. This CDR3 region has 11 residues. Germline assignment: CDR1 SGHTA and CDR2 FQGNSA. CDR3 region: CASSLWNEQYF. The CDR3 region has the DNA TGTGCCAGCAGCTTATGGAACGAGCAGTACTTC.

The chain carries TRBV18 and TRBJ2-7, with a possible D match to TRBD2 (6 bases). Germline CDR1 reads KGHSH; CDR2 reads LQKENI. This CDR3 region has 16 residues. Between the trimmed V and J ends, which lost 0 bases and 3 bases, there was a span of 15 bases. CDR3 loop: CASSPPDAGPNYEQYF. The CDR3 DNA reads TGTGCCAGCTCACCACCGGACGCGGGACCCAACTACGAGCAGTACTTC.

Notes on this clone: Within the sample, other DNA sequences also encode this same CDR3. The chain combines TRBV11-2 with TRBJ2-7; unclear D gene. From germline, CDR1 is SGHAT and CDR2 FQNNGV. The CDR3 contains 13 residues. V was trimmed by 1 base and J by 2 bases, leaving 6 bases between them. This CDR3 reads CASSLGATYEQYF. CDR3 in DNA: TGTGCCAGCAGCTTAGGCGCGACCTACGAGCAGTACTTC. Based on the CDR3 plus reference TRBV11-2 and TRBJ2-7, the full variable domain is EAGVAQSPRYKIIEKRQSVAFWCNPISGHATLYWYQQILGQGPKLLIQFQNNGVVDDSQLPKDRFSAERLKGVDSTLKIQPAKLEDSAVYLCASSLGATYEQYFGPGTRLTVT.

This chain connects TRBV9 to TRBJ2-2; D unresolved. V dropped 1 base and J dropped 0 bases, with 13 bases sitting between them. The germline V gene encodes CDR1 SGDLS and CDR2 YYNGEE. This CDR3 contains 17 residues. The DNA of the CDR3 is TGTGCCAGCAGCGTAACCACCCGCGCGTCGAACACCGGGGAGCTGTTTTTT. Protein: CASSVTTRASNTGELFF.

The chain recombines TRBV29-1 with TRBJ2-7; 8 positions agree with TRBD1. With 3 bases clipped from V and 3 bases from J, the junction kept 4 bases outside the gene matches. CDR3 size: 13 residues. Germline values: CDR1 SQVTM, CDR2 ANQGSEA. The CDR3 reads CSVDKQGDYEQYF. DNA of the CDR3: TGCAGCGTTGATAAACAGGGGGACTACGAGCAGTACTTC.

CDR3 coding DNA: TGCAGCGCCGAAAGCGGGAGGGCTAATACCTACAATGAGCAGTTCTTC. Protein sequence: CSAESGRANTYNEQFF. This chain connects TRBV29-1 to TRBJ2-1, with 10 bases matching TRBD2. The trim removed 7 bases at V and 2 bases at J, leaving 11 bases unmatched. Germline loops: CDR1 SQVTM, CDR2 ANQGSEA. CDR3 length: 16 amino acids.

CDR3 sequence: CASATSGRMSETQYF. CDR3 nucleotide sequence: TGCGCCAGCGCGACTAGCGGGAGGATGAGTGAGACCCAGTACTTC. The chain couples TRBV4-1 to TRBJ2-5, with 13 bases aligning to TRBD2. Germline assignment: CDR1 MGHRA and CDR2 YSYEKL. The junction had 8 bases not matched to a gene; V was cut back by 8 bases and J by 5 bases. This CDR3 has 15 residues.

The chain joins TRBV10-2 to TRBJ2-1, with 8 bases that match TRBD2. The CDR3 sequence is 15 residues long. Looked up from germline, CDR1 is WSHSY and CDR2 is SAAADI. V lost 6 bases to trimming and J lost 2 bases; unmatched junction nucleotides: 6. The CDR3, as DNA: TGCGCCAGCAGGGGGACTAGACTCACCTACAATGAGCAGTTCTTC. It translates to CASRGTRLTYNEQFF.

The gene calls are TRBV5-1 and TRBJ1-3; perhaps TRBD1 as D (5 bases). Trimming took 3 bases from V and 0 from J, leaving 13 bases between them. Germline CDR1 reads SGHRS; CDR2 reads YFSETQ. CDR3 length: 16 residues. This chain's CDR3 is CASSSGTGISGNTIYF. DNA of the CDR3: TGCGCCAGCAGCTCCGGGACGGGGATCTCTGGAAACACCATATATTTT. The entire variable domain, with the rest obtained from reference TRBV5-1 and TRBJ1-3, is as follows: KAGVTQTPRYLIKTRGQQVTLSCSPISGHRSVSWYQQTPGQGLQFLFEYFSETQRNKGNFPGRFSGRQFSNSRSEMNVSTLELGDSALYLCASSSGTGISGNTIYFGEGSWLTVV.

The V call is TRBV19, the J call TRBJ2-7; possible D gene TRBD2, 5 bases. The CDR3 sequence is 14 residues long. Trimming took 7 bases from V and 4 from J, leaving 17 bases between them. Germline V lookup: CDR1 LNHDA, CDR2 SQIVND (reference sequence). The CDR3 nucleotides are TGTGCCAGTACCGCGGACCCGCGGGCATACGAGCAGTACTTC. Translating gives CASTADPRAYEQYF.

This rearrangement joins TRBV27 to TRBJ2-1, with D unresolved. The CDR3 has 15 residues. Germline values: CDR1 MNHEY, CDR2 SMNVEV (reference sequence). V shed 6 bases and J shed 4 bases, with 16 bases lying between them. The CDR3 DNA follows: TGTGCCAGCAGCCCCCGGCGCGGTACATACAATGAGCAGTTCTTC. This translates into CASSPRRGTYNEQFF.

The genes are TRBV5-4 and TRBJ2-1, with 10 bases lining up with TRBD1. V trimming: 4 bases; J trimming: 2 bases; junction bases outside the gene matches: 3. Germline values: CDR1 SGHNT, CDR2 YYREEE (reference sequence). This CDR3 spans 15 amino acids. CDR3 DNA: TGTGCCAGCAGCCCGGGACAGGGGACCTACAATGAGCAGTTCTTC. It translates to CASSPGQGTYNEQFF. The variable domain in full, with the rest retrieved from reference TRBV5-4 and TRBJ2-1, is ETGVTQSPTHLIKTRGQQVTLRCSSQSGHNTVSWYQQALGQGPQFIFQYYREEENGRGNFPPRFSGLQFPNYSSELNVNALELDDSALYLCASSPGQGTYNEQFFGPGTRLTVL.

V is TRBV18 and J is TRBJ2-2, with 7 bases that match TRBD1. The CDR3 length is 14 residues. The junction had 5 bases not matched to a gene; V was cut back by 8 bases and J by 2 bases. Germline CDR1 KGHSH, CDR2 LQKENI. CDR3 residues: CASGQELNTGELFF. In DNA, the CDR3 is TGTGCCAGCGGACAGGAGTTAAACACCGGGGAGCTGTTTTTT.

This clone was seen a single time. The chain joins TRBV5-1 to TRBJ2-7; 9 bases match TRBD1. V trimming: 3 bases; J trimming: 2 bases; junction bases outside the gene matches: 6. The CDR3 is 15 amino acids. CDR1 and CDR2 (germline): SGHRS, YFSETQ. CDR3 nucleotide sequence: TGCGCCAGCAGCTCCGGGACAGGGCTTCCCTACGAGCAGTACTTC. Its protein product is CASSSGTGLPYEQYF.

The chain is built from TRBV10-3 and TRBJ2-7; D is ambiguous. V lost 6 bases and J lost 5, with 8 bases in between. The CDR3 runs to 11 residues. Germline assignment: CDR1 ENHRY and CDR2 SYGVKD. The DNA for the CDR3 is TGTGCCATCAGAGAGGCGAACGAGCAGTACTTC. Protein: CAIREANEQYF.

The chain uses TRBV9 and TRBJ2-2, with 12 bases fitting TRBD1. Germline CDR1 reads SGDLS; CDR2 reads YYNGEE. This CDR3 comprises 19 residues. Trimming at V came to 6 bases and at J to 7 bases, leaving 19 bases not matched to a gene. This chain's CDR3 is CASTRFIPGQGAQGGELFF. In DNA form, the CDR3 reads TGTGCCAGCACCAGGTTCATTCCGGGACAGGGGGCGCAGGGCGGGGAGCTGTTTTTT.

On this clone itself: The same CDR3 can be traced to other DNA sequences in this sample. This chain uses TRBV18 with TRBJ1-1; D call uncertain. There are 13 residues in the CDR3. Per the germline V gene, CDR1 is KGHSH and CDR2 is LQKENI. The V end lost 3 bases, the J end lost 5 bases, and 10 bases lay between the germline ends. CDR3 residues: CASSPLSGTEAFF. Here the CDR3 DNA reads TGTGCCAGCTCACCGCTTTCGGGGACTGAAGCTTTCTTT.